This TCR beta chain derives from a study of long-term antiretroviral therapy in people with HIV. The CDR3 covers 15 residues. V shed 5 bases, J shed 10 bases, and the junction held 13 bases outside the gene matches. Germline lookup yields CDR1 SGHNT and CDR2 YENEEA. immunoSEQ v3.0 was run at survey level. Using immunoSEQ multiplex PCR, the repertoire was profiled, and TCRdb retains in-frame clones only, with some absent. In the table there are 20,000 to 25,000 clones, around 79% of which are singletons. This TCR was recovered from a woman aged 40 to 50 with HIV. This chain links TRBV11-3 with TRBJ1-3, with 8 bases fitting TRBD1. Sample: unsorted PBMCs, taken 4.1 years after starting antiretroviral therapy. The CDR3 region is CASSVQTGQAVTIYF. The CDR3 region has the DNA TGTGCCAGCAGCGTGCAAACGGGACAGGCCGTTACCATATATTTT.